The source of this TCR beta chain is a study of cytomegalovirus exposure and HLA in healthy donors. Findings of the study overall: In an earlier analysis, most TCR beta V segments were productive about 90% or about 30% of the time. For most TCR sequences rarity was the rule, although some public TCRs occurred in many donors. CMV serostatus was the only immune exposure information that was available.

The V end lost 0 bases, the J end lost 6 bases, and 14 bases lay between the germline ends. Germline V gene lookup returns CDR1 SGHRS and CDR2 YFSETQ. The CDR3 totals 15 residues. With regard to this clone: No antigen is known for it.

The PCR had 60 Vbeta and 13 Jbeta primers. Original analysis: Among the unique TCR beta chains that a later analysis counted, about 79 million in all, about 11 million were shared. Sequencing was performed with immunoSEQ multiplex PCR; in TCRdb, only in-frame clones are kept and a portion is missing. Clone size and the V and J calls come from that table; the DNA yielded D and trimming. The sample records 60,000 to 85,000 clones, about 67% being singletons. The source of this sequence is a human donor in good health. What was sequenced was PBMCs. The chain joins TRBV5-1 to TRBJ2-3; no firm D call. CDR3 in DNA: TGCGCCAGCAGCTTGGTGATTCCTCGCGAGGATACGCAGTATTTT. This encodes CASSLVIPREDTQYF.